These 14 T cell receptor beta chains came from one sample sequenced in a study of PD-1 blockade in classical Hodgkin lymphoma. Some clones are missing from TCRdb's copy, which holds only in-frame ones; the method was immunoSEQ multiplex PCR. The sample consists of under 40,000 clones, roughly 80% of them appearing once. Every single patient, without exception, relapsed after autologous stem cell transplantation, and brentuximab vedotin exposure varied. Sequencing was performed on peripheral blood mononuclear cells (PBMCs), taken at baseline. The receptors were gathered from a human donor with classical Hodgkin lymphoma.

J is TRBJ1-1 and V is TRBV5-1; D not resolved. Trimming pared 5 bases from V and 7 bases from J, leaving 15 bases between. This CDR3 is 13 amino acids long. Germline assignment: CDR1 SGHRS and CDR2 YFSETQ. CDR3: CASRPSLTVEAFF. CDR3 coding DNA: TGCGCCAGCAGGCCCTCATTAACTGTTGAAGCTTTCTTT.

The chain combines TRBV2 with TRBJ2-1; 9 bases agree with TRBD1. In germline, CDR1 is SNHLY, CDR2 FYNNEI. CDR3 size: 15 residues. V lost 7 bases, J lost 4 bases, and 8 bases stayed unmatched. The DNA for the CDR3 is TGTGCCAGCACTAGGGGACAGGGTACTTACAATGAGCAGTTCTTC. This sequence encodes CASTRGQGTYNEQFF.

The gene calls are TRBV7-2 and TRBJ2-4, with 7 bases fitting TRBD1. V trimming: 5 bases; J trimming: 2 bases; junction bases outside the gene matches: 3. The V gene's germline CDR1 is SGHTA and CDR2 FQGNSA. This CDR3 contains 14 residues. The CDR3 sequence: CASSRGQTKNIQYF. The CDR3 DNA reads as TGTGCCAGCAGCCGGGGACAGACCAAAAACATTCAGTACTTC. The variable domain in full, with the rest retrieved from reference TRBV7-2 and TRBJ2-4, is GAGVSQSPSNKVTEKGKDVELRCDPISGHTALYWYRQSLGQGLEFLIYFQGNSAPDKSGLPSDRFSAERTGGSVSTLTIQRTQQEDSAVYLCASSRGQTKNIQYFGAGTRLSVL.

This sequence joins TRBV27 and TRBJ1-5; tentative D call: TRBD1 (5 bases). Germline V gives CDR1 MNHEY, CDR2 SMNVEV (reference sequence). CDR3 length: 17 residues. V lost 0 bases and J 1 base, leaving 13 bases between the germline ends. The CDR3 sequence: CASSLSPGPGSNQPQHF. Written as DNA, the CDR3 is TGTGCCAGCAGTTTATCGCCCGGGCCAGGGAGCAATCAGCCCCAGCATTTT.

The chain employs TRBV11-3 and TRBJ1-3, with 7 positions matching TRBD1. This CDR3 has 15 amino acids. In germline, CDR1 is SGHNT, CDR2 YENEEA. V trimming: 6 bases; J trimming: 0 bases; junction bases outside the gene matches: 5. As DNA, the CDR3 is TGTGCCAGCAGTTTCGACAGGGCCTCTGGAAACACCATATATTTT. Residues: CASSFDRASGNTIYF.

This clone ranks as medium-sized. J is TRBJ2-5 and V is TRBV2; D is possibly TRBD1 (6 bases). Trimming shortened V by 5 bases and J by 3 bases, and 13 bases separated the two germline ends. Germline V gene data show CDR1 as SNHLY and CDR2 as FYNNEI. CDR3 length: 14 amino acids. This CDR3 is CASSSMTGEETQYF. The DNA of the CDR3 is TGTGCCAGCAGTTCTATGACAGGTGAAGAGACCCAGTACTTC.

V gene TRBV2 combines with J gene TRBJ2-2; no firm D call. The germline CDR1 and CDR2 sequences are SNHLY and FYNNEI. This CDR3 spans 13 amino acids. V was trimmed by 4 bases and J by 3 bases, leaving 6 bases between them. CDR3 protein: CASSVGYTGELFF. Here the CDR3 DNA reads TGTGCCAGCAGTGTAGGTTACACCGGGGAGCTGTTTTTT.

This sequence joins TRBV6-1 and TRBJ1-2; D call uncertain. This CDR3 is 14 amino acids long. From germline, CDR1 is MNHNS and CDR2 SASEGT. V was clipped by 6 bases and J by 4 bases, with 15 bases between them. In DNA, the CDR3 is TGTGCCAGCAGCGAAAGGAAGACAACCTATGGCTACACCTTC. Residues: CASSERKTTYGYTF.

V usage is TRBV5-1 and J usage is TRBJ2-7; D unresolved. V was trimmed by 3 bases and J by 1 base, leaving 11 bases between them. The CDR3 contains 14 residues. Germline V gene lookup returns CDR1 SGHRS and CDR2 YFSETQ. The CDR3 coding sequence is TGCGCCAGCAGCTCCGAACAGATTTCCTACGAGCAGTACTTC. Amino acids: CASSSEQISYEQYF.

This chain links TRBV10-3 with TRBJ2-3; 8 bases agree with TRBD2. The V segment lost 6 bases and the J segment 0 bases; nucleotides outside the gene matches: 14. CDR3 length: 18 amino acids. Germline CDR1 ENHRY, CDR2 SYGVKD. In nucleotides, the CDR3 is TGTGCCATCAGCGGACGAAGCGGGGGAGGAATTAGCACAGATACGCAGTATTTT. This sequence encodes CAISGRSGGGISTDTQYF.

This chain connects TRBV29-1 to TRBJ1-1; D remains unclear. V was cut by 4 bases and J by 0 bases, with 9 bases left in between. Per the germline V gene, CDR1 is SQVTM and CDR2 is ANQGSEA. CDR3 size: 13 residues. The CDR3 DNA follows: TGCAGCGTTGCTTTTGACTTGAACACTGAAGCTTTCTTT. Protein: CSVAFDLNTEAFF.

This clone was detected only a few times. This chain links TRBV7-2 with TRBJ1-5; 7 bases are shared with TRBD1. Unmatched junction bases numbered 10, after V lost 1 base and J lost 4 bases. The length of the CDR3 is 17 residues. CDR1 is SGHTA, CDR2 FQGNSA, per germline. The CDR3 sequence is CASSLVGGTAVNQPQHF. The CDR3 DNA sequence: TGTGCCAGCAGCTTAGTGGGGGGGACAGCTGTTAATCAGCCCCAGCATTTT.

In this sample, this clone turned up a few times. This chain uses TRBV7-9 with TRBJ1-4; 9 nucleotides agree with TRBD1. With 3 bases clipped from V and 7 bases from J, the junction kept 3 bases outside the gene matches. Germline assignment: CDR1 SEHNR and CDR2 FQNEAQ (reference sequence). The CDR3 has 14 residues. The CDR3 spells CASSFWGQGEKLFF. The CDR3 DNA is TGTGCCAGCAGCTTTTGGGGACAGGGTGAAAAACTGTTTTTT.

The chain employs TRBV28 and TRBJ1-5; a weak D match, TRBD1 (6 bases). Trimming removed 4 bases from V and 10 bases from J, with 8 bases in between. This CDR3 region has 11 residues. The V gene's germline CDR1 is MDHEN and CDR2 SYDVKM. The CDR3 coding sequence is TGTGCCAGCAGTTCACAGGGCCCCCAGCATTTT. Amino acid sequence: CASSSQGPQHF.